This T cell receptor beta chain was sequenced during a study of T cell clonotyping in hematopoietic cell transplantation. On the study more broadly: Pretransplant recipient samples were taken after cytoreduction.

Noted time point: recipient sample about 28 days before transplant, after cytoreduction. Method: immunoSEQ multiplex PCR; TCRdb's copy keeps in-frame clones and lacks some. The data show around 15,000 clones, around 93% seen once. The CDR3 is 16 amino acids. Germline assignment: CDR1 SGHVS and CDR2 FQNEAQ. With V trimmed by 5 bases and J by 0 bases, 6 bases remained unmatched. Note on this clone: What it binds is unknown.

General study findings and limits: Few recipient clonotypes overlapped donors; over 95% were de novo at given depth.

The sequence came from a man in his late teens or twenties with biphenotypic leukemia. Some clones in this sample may be carry-over from other donors' samples. The sequencing here drew on peripheral blood mononuclear cells, taken before stem cell transplant. The chain employs TRBV7-8 and TRBJ2-3; TRBD1 agrees at 9 bases. The CDR3: CASSPRTGESTDTQYF. The CDR3, as DNA: TGTGCCAGCAGCCCTCGGACAGGGGAGAGCACAGATACGCAGTATTTT.